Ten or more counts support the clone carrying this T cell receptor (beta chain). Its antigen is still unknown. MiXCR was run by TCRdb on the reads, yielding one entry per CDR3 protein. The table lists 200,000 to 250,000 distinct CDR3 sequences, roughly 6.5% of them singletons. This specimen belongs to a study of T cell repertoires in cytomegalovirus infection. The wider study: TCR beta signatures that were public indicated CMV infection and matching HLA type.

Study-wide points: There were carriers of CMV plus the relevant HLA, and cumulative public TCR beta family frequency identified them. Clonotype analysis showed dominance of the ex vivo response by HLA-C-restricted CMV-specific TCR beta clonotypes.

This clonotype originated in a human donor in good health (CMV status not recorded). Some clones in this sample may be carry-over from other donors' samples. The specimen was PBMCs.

CDR3 sequence (DNA): TGTGCCAGCAGCTTAGATCCCGGGACAGTTGGCTACACCTTC. Its translation: CASSLDPGTVGYTF. The chain is built from TRBV11-2 and TRBJ1-2; 7 positions agree with TRBD1. CDR3 length: 14 amino acids. Trimming at V came to 0 bases and at J to 7 bases, leaving 5 bases not matched to a gene. Germline CDR1 SGHAT, CDR2 FQNNGV.